Listed here are 30 T cell receptor beta chains from one sample, sequenced in a study of a mutant IDH1 vaccine in newly diagnosed glioma. Measured with immunoSEQ multiplex PCR; TCRdb has only the in-frame clones, and not every one. The table lists roughly 48,000 clones, approximately 80% of them singletons. These TCRs are of unknown antigen specificity. Time point defined: week 35, safety follow-up. All doses held 300 ug of mutant IDH1 20-mer peptide, with topical imiquimod. Sequenced material: PBMCs, taken from a glioma patient whose treatment included an IDH1 peptide vaccine. The receptors stem from a man aged 35 to 55 with glioma.

The chain uses TRBV10-2 and TRBJ2-6; D gene unclear. V shed 1 base and J shed 13 bases, with 14 bases lying between them. CDR3 length: 14 residues. Per the germline V gene, CDR1 is WSHSY and CDR2 is SAAADI. The CDR3 DNA sequence: TGCGCCAGCAGTGAGTGGGCAACTCCGGAGGTCCTGACTTTC. Its protein is CASSEWATPEVLTF.

The DNA for the CDR3 is TGTGCCAGTAGTATCAGGGACAGACTCTACACCCAAGAGACCCAGTACTTC. Translation: CASSIRDRLYTQETQYF. The V gene is TRBV19, the J gene TRBJ2-5; 7 bases line up with TRBD1. Germline lookup yields CDR1 LNHDA and CDR2 SQIVND (reference sequence). Trimming at V came to 3 bases and at J to 1 base, leaving 11 bases not matched to a gene. CDR3 length: 17 amino acids.

J is TRBJ2-7 and V is TRBV5-5; D gene ambiguous. Trimming removed 2 bases from V and 2 bases from J, with 11 bases in between. The germline V gene has CDR1 SGHKS and CDR2 YYEKEE (reference sequence). This CDR3 contains 14 residues. The CDR3 sequence: CASSFQRDTYEQYF. In nucleotides, the CDR3 is TGTGCCAGCAGCTTTCAAAGGGATACCTACGAGCAGTACTTC.

This clone was found a few times. The V and J genes are TRBV5-1 and TRBJ1-4; TRBD1 aligns across 7 bases. CDR1 is SGHRS, CDR2 YFSETQ, per germline. There are 15 residues in the CDR3. Germline trimming cut 0 bases from V and 3 bases from J; bases unmatched to any gene: 2. CDR3 nucleotides: TGCGCCAGCAGCTTGGGACAGGGCGCTAATGAAAAACTGTTTTTT. Amino acid sequence: CASSLGQGANEKLFF.

The CDR3 nucleotides are TGTGCCAGCAGCTCGGACAGGGCGGGGGAGACCCAGTACTTC. Its translation: CASSSDRAGETQYF. The chain joins TRBV13 to TRBJ2-5; 8 bases are a match to TRBD1. Trimming removed 4 bases from V and 5 bases from J; junction bases left unmatched: 6. CDR1 is PRHDT and CDR2 is FYEKMQ in the germline V gene (reference sequence). The CDR3 spans 14 residues.

The chain employs TRBV14 and TRBJ2-1; D call uncertain. The CDR3 consists of 15 residues. V lost 2 bases and J lost 9, with 17 bases in between. Germline CDR1 and CDR2: SGHDN and FVKESK. The CDR3 DNA follows: TGTGCCAGCAGCCAACAAGATATTTTCCGTCGTGAGCAGTTCTTC. Residues: CASSQQDIFRREQFF.

The chain uses TRBV5-6 and TRBJ1-2; 10 nucleotides agree with TRBD1. Germline V gives CDR1 SGHDT, CDR2 YYEEEE. Unmatched junction bases numbered 3, after V lost 3 bases and J lost 4 bases. The CDR3 has 14 residues. The CDR3 coding sequence is TGTGCCAGCAGCTGGAGGACAGGGGGCTATGGCTACACCTTC. This codes for CASSWRTGGYGYTF.

The chain combines TRBV7-2 with TRBJ1-1; tentative D call: TRBD1 (5 bases). Trimming stripped 6 bases from V and 5 bases from J, with 13 bases between. This CDR3 region has 13 residues. The V gene's germline CDR1 is SGHTA and CDR2 FQGNSA. The CDR3 reads CASRLQVGTEAFF. As DNA, the CDR3 is TGTGCCAGCAGGTTACAGGTAGGGACTGAAGCTTTCTTT.

This clone has only a few counts. CDR3 in DNA: TGTGCCAGCAGCTCGTGGACAGGGGCGGGACGTGGCTACACCTTC. Encoded protein: CASSSWTGAGRGYTF. The gene calls are TRBV5-5 and TRBJ1-2; 9 bases map to TRBD1. CDR1 and CDR2 (germline): SGHKS, YYEKEE (reference sequence). The CDR3 has 15 amino acids. The ends lost 3 bases at V and 7 bases at J; junction bases unmatched: 10.

The chain carries TRBV28 and TRBJ2-1, with D unclear. CDR1 and CDR2 (germline): MDHEN, SYDVKM. There are 15 residues in the CDR3. The V end was cut by 4 bases, the J end by 4 bases, with 14 bases between. The DNA of the CDR3 is TGTGCCAGCAGTTCAGAGAGACGCCCTTACAATGAGCAGTTCTTC. As protein: CASSSERRPYNEQFF.

The gene calls are TRBV7-2 and TRBJ2-6; no clear D gene. Germline CDR1 and CDR2: SGHTA and FQGNSA. The germline V and J ends were trimmed by 1 base and 1 base, with 11 bases remaining between them. This CDR3 has 17 amino acids. The DNA for the CDR3 is TGTGCCAGCAGCTTAGACCGGACGGATTCTGGGGCCAACGTCCTGACTTTC. Amino acid sequence: CASSLDRTDSGANVLTF.

This clone has just a few counts. This chain links TRBV6-5 with TRBJ1-5; D remains ambiguous. The CDR3 has 12 amino acids. Germline V gives CDR1 MNHEY, CDR2 SVGAGI. V was clipped by 8 bases and J by 4 bases, with 9 bases between them. This CDR3 is CASGDPNQPQHF. The CDR3 coding sequence is TGTGCCAGCGGGGATCCAAATCAGCCCCAGCATTTT.

This clone was seen only a few times. V gene TRBV2 combines with J gene TRBJ1-2; no definite D call. With 7 bases removed from V and 4 bases from J, the gap between germline ends came to 10 bases. This CDR3 comprises 12 residues. The germline V gene encodes CDR1 SNHLY and CDR2 FYNNEI. The CDR3 here is CASTPVGYGYTF. The CDR3 DNA is TGTGCCAGCACCCCAGTTGGCTATGGCTACACCTTC.

The chain is built from TRBV6-1 and TRBJ2-7; 9 bases map to TRBD2. Germline-derived CDR1 and CDR2 are MNHNS and SASEGT. After removal of 4 bases from V and 6 bases from J, the junction contained 7 bases not matched to a gene. The CDR3 is 14 residues long. The CDR3 is CASSGSAGGIEQYV. CDR3 DNA sequence: TGTGCCAGCAGTGGTAGCGCGGGAGGGATCGAGCAGTACGTC.

The rearrangement uses TRBV5-1 and TRBJ2-3; D gene unclear. Germline V CDR1 and CDR2: SGHRS, YFSETQ. The CDR3 consists of 12 residues. The V gene lost 3 bases and the J gene lost 5 bases, with 7 bases spanning the gap. Here the CDR3 DNA reads TGCGCCAGCAGCTATTGGGGAGATACGCAGTATTTT. Translating it yields CASSYWGDTQYF. Full variable domain (missing parts from reference TRBV5-1 and TRBJ2-3): KAGVTQTPRYLIKTRGQQVTLSCSPISGHRSVSWYQQTPGQGLQFLFEYFSETQRNKGNFPGRFSGRQFSNSRSEMNVSTLELGDSALYLCASSYWGDTQYFGPGTRLTVL.

The chain joins TRBV11-2 to TRBJ2-5; 9 bases line up with TRBD1. The CDR3 sequence is 15 residues long. Germline CDR1 is SGHAT and CDR2 is FQNNGV. Germline trimming cut 1 base from V and 5 bases from J; bases unmatched to any gene: 5. CDR3 coding DNA: TGTGCCAGCAGCTTAGTCACAGGGGGCACGGAGACCCAGTACTTC. Protein sequence: CASSLVTGGTETQYF. Together with reference TRBV11-2 and TRBJ2-5, the CDR3 gives the full variable domain: EAGVAQSPRYKIIEKRQSVAFWCNPISGHATLYWYQQILGQGPKLLIQFQNNGVVDDSQLPKDRFSAERLKGVDSTLKIQPAKLEDSAVYLCASSLVTGGTETQYFGPGTRLLVL.

The V and J genes are TRBV30 and TRBJ2-1; D tentatively reads TRBD1 or TRBD2 (5 bases each). Trimming shortened V by 7 bases and J by 12 bases, and 22 bases separated the two germline ends. This CDR3 is built from 13 residues. Germline CDR1 is GTSNPN and CDR2 is SVGIG (reference sequence). The CDR3 here is CAYSGTADPGQFF. CDR3 nucleotides: TGTGCCTACTCCGGGACGGCTGACCCCGGGCAGTTCTTC.

The chain uses TRBV11-3 and TRBJ2-4, with D possibly TRBD2 on 6 matching bases. This CDR3 has 17 residues. V was clipped by 5 bases and J by 1 base, with 18 bases between them. Germline CDR1 and CDR2: SGHNT and YENEEA. In DNA form, the CDR3 reads TGTGCCAGCAGCCCGAGGACGGGGGACCCCGCCAAAAACATTCAGTACTTC. Amino acids: CASSPRTGDPAKNIQYF.

In DNA, the CDR3 is TGTGCCAGCAGCGGCCGGTTGGTAGCGGGAGCCGCGATCACAGATACGCAGTATTTT. This encodes CASSGRLVAGAAITDTQYF. This chain connects TRBV9 to TRBJ2-3; 9 bases are shared with TRBD2. Germline values: CDR1 SGDLS, CDR2 YYNGEE. There are 19 residues in the CDR3. V shed 3 bases, J shed 2 bases, and the junction held 16 bases outside the gene matches.

In this sample, this clone turned up a few times. This chain connects TRBV5-1 to TRBJ1-4, with D possibly matching TRBD1 (6 bases). CDR3 length: 13 residues. Per germline, CDR1 SGHRS and CDR2 YFSETQ. Trimming took 5 bases from V and 5 from J, leaving 10 bases between them. CDR3: CASRRTGNEKLFF. The CDR3 nucleotides are TGCGCCAGCAGACGAACAGGGAATGAAAAACTGTTTTTT.

V and J are TRBV28 and TRBJ2-7, with D perhaps given as TRBD1 or TRBD2 (7 bases each). Germline CDR1 reads MDHEN; CDR2 reads SYDVKM. V was trimmed by 6 bases and J by 4 bases, leaving 19 bases between them. This CDR3 has 15 amino acids. For the CDR3, the DNA is TGTGCCAGCAGGGATACAGGGGAGGGAGGGTACGAGCAGTACTTC. Its protein product is CASRDTGEGGYEQYF.

The chain recombines TRBV28 with TRBJ1-1; D is perhaps TRBD1 (5 bases). The length of the CDR3 is 16 residues. Germline V gives CDR1 MDHEN, CDR2 SYDVKM. The germline V and J ends were trimmed by 7 bases and 5 bases, with 23 bases remaining between them. The CDR3 DNA is TGTGCCAGCACCTTAGGCCCCAAGGGGCCCGGGACTGAAGCTTTCTTT. It specifies CASTLGPKGPGTEAFF.

The chain joins TRBV5-6 to TRBJ2-1; unclear D gene. Deletions cut 1 base from V and 4 bases from J, with 6 bases between. CDR1 and CDR2 from the germline V gene are SGHDT and YYEEEE. The CDR3 is made up of 13 amino acids. The chain's CDR3 is CASSLSLYNEQFF. The CDR3 region has the DNA TGTGCCAGCAGCTTGAGTCTTTACAATGAGCAGTTCTTC.

The chain uses TRBV13 and TRBJ2-1; D gene uncertain. CDR3 length: 13 residues. The germline CDR1 and CDR2 sequences are PRHDT and FYEKMQ (reference sequence). Trimming pared 0 bases from V and 8 bases from J, leaving 8 bases between. CDR3 in DNA: TGTGCCAGCAGCTTAGGAGCGAACTATGAGCAGTTCTTC. Its protein product is CASSLGANYEQFF.

The chain couples TRBV29-1 to TRBJ2-5, with D possibly matching TRBD2 (6 bases). V was shortened by 8 bases and J by 1 base, with 17 bases between the two germline ends. Germline V lookup: CDR1 SQVTM, CDR2 ANQGSEA. The CDR3 sequence is 14 residues long. CDR3 protein: CSITRGSGQETQYF. Written as DNA, the CDR3 is TGCAGCATAACAAGGGGTAGCGGCCAAGAGACCCAGTACTTC.

V usage is TRBV18 and J usage is TRBJ1-1, with D uncertain. The CDR3 extends over 13 amino acids. Per germline, CDR1 KGHSH and CDR2 LQKENI. Trimming cost V 6 bases and J 3 bases, with 11 bases left between them. The CDR3 nucleotides read TGTGCCAGCTCCTCAGACATCTACACTGAAGCTTTCTTT. This sequence encodes CASSSDIYTEAFF.

The rearrangement joins TRBV6-1 to TRBJ2-1; 7 positions match TRBD1. Unmatched junction bases numbered 5, after V lost 0 bases and J lost 3 bases. This CDR3 region has 16 residues. Germline V gene sequence: CDR1 MNHNS, CDR2 SASEGT. The CDR3 loop reads CASSEATGFNYNEQFF. CDR3 in DNA: TGTGCCAGCAGTGAAGCGACAGGGTTTAACTACAATGAGCAGTTCTTC.

This chain connects TRBV27 to TRBJ2-7, with 8 nucleotides matching TRBD1. From germline, CDR1 is MNHEY and CDR2 SMNVEV (reference sequence). There are 16 residues in the CDR3. V dropped 3 bases and J dropped 1; count of bases not matched to a gene: 8. CDR3 amino acids: CASSLSGQGASYEQYF. The CDR3 DNA reads TGTGCCAGCAGTTTGTCGGGGCAGGGGGCTTCCTACGAGCAGTACTTC.

The V gene is TRBV19, the J gene TRBJ1-5, with D maybe TRBD1 (5 bases). V lost 2 bases and J 2 bases, leaving 16 bases between the germline ends. The CDR3 runs 17 residues. The germline CDR1 and CDR2 sequences are LNHDA and SQIVND (reference sequence). CDR3 sequence: CASSITQGRRGNQPQHF. The CDR3 bases are TGTGCCAGTAGTATAACACAAGGGCGCAGGGGCAATCAGCCCCAGCATTTT.

The rearrangement uses TRBV18 and TRBJ2-1, with D maybe TRBD2 (5 bases). The V gene's germline CDR1 is KGHSH and CDR2 LQKENI. V lost 3 bases to trimming and J lost 5 bases, with 11 bases between them. The CDR3 covers 14 residues. The CDR3 reads CASSPILGDNEQFF. In DNA form, the CDR3 reads TGTGCCAGCTCACCCATCTTGGGAGACAATGAGCAGTTCTTC.